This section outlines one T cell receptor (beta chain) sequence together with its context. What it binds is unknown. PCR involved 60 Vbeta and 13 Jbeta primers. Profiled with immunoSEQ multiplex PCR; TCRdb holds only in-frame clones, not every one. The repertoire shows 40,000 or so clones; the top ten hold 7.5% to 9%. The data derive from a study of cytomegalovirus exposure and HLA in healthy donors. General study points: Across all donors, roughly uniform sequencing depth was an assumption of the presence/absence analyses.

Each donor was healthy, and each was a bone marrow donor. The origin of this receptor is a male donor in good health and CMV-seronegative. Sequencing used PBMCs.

The CDR3 sequence is CASSQEGGGGGTGELFF. The CDR3 bases are TGTGCCAGCAGCCAAGAAGGGGGGGGAGGAGGTACCGGGGAGCTGTTTTTT. This chain uses TRBV4-2 with TRBJ2-2; D perhaps matches TRBD2 (7 bases). The germline CDR1 and CDR2 sequences are LGHNA and YNFKEQ. Trimming took off 0 bases at V and 5 bases at J, with 16 bases between the two ends. The CDR3 has 17 amino acids.